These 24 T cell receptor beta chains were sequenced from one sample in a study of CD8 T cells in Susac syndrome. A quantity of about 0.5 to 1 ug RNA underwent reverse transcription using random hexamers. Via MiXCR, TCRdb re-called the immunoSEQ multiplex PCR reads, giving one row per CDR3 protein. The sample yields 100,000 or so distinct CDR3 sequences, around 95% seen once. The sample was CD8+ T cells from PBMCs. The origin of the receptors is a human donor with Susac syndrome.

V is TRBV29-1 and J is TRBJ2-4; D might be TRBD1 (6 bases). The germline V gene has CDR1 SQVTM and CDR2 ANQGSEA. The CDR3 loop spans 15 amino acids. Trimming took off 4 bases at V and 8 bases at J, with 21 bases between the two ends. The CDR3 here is CSVGVSRPAGDIQYF. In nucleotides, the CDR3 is TGCAGCGTTGGAGTGAGTAGACCGGCAGGGGACATTCAGTACTTC.

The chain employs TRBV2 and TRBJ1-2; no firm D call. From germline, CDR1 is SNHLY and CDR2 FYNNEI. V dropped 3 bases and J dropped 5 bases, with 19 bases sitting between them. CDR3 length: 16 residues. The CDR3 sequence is CASSDNPGSGVYGYTF. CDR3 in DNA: TGTGCCAGCAGTGACAATCCGGGCAGTGGGGTTTATGGCTACACCTTC. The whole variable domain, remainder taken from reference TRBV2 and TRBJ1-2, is EPEVTQTPSHQVTQMGQEVILRCVPISNHLYFYWYRQILGQKVEFLVSFYNNEISEKSEIFDDQFSVERPDGSNFTLKIRSTKLEDSAMYFCASSDNPGSGVYGYTFGSGTRLTVV.

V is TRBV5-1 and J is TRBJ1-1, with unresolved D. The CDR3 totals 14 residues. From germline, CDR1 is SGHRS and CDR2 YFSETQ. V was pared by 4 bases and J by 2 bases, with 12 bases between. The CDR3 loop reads CASSLWRSNTEAFF. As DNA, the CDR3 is TGCGCCAGCAGCCTGTGGAGGTCAAACACTGAAGCTTTCTTT. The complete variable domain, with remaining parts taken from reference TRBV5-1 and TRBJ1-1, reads KAGVTQTPRYLIKTRGQQVTLSCSPISGHRSVSWYQQTPGQGLQFLFEYFSETQRNKGNFPGRFSGRQFSNSRSEMNVSTLELGDSALYLCASSLWRSNTEAFFGQGTRLTVV.

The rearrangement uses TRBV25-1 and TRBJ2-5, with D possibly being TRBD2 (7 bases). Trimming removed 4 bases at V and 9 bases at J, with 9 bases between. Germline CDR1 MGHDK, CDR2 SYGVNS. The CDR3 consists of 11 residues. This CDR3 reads CASSGGGAQYF. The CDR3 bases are TGTGCCAGCAGTGGAGGGGGGGCCCAGTACTTC.

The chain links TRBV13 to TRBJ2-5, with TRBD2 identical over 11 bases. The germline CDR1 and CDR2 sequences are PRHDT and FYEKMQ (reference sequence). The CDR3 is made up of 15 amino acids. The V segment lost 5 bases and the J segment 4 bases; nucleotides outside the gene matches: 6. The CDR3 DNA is TGTGCCAGCAGCGTGGGACTAGCGGTCCTAGAGACCCAGTACTTC. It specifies CASSVGLAVLETQYF. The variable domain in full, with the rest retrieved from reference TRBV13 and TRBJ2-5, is AAGVIQSPRHLIKEKRETATLKCYPIPRHDTVYWYQQGPGQDPQFLISFYEKMQSDKGSIPDRFSAQQFSDYHSELNMSSLELGDSALYFCASSVGLAVLETQYFGPGTRLLVL.

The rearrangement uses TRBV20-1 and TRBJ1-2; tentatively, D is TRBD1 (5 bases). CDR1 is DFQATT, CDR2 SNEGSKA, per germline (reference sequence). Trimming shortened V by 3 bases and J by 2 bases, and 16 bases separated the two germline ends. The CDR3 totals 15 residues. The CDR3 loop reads CSARTGLITNYGYTF. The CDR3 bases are TGCAGTGCTAGGACGGGACTCATAACGAACTATGGCTACACCTTC.

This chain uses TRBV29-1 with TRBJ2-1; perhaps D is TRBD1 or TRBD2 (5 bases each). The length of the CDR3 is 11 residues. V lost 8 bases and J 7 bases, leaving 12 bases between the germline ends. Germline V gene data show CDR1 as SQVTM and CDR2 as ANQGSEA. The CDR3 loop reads CSKRGGNEQFF. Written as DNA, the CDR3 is TGCAGCAAGAGGGGTGGGAATGAGCAGTTCTTC.

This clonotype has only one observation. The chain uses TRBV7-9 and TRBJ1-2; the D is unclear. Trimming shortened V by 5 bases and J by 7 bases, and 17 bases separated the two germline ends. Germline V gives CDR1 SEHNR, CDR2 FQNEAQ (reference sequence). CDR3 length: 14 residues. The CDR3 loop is CASSRLDTYLGYTF. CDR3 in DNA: TGTGCCAGCAGCCGACTCGACACCTATCTTGGCTACACCTTC.

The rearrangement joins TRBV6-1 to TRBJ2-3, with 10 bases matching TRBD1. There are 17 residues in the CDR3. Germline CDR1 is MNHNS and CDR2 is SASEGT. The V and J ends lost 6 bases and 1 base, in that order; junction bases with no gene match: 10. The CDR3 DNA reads TGTGCCAGCAGCTCCGGGACAGGGGTAAAGGGCACAGATACGCAGTATTTT. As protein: CASSSGTGVKGTDTQYF.

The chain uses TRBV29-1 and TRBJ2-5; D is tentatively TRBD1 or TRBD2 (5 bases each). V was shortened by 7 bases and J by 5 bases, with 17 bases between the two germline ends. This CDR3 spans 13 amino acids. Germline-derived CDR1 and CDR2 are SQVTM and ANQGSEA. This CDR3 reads CSARDRNRETQYF. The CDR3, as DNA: TGCAGCGCCCGGGACCGCAATAGGGAGACCCAGTACTTC.

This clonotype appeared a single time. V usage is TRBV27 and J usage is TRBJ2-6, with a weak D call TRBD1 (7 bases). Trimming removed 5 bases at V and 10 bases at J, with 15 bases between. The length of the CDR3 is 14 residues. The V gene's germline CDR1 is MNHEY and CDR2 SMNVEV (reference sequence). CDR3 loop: CASSPRGDGNVLTF. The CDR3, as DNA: TGTGCCAGCAGTCCCAGGGGGGATGGAAACGTCCTGACTTTC.

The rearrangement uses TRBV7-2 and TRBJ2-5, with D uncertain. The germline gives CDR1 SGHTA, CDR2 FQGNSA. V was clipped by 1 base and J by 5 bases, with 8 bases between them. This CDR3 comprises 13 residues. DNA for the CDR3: TGTGCCAGCAGCTTAGACTGGAGCGAGACCCAGTACTTC. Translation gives CASSLDWSETQYF.

In nucleotides, the CDR3 is TGCGCCAGCAGCGAGGGGACGCATAAAGAGACCCAGTACTTC. Its translation is CASSEGTHKETQYF. The J gene is TRBJ2-5, the V gene TRBV5-1, with D perhaps TRBD1 or TRBD2 (5 bases each). This CDR3 is 14 amino acids long. The germline CDR1 and CDR2 sequences are SGHRS and YFSETQ. V dropped 4 bases and J dropped 3 bases, with 13 bases sitting between them.

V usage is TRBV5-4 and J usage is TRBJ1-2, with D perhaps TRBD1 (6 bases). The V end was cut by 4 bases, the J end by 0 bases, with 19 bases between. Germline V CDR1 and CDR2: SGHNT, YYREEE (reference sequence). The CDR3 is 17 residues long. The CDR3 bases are TGTGCCAGCAGCCTACTAAACGGACAGACGGCTAACTATGGCTACACCTTC. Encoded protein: CASSLLNGQTANYGYTF.

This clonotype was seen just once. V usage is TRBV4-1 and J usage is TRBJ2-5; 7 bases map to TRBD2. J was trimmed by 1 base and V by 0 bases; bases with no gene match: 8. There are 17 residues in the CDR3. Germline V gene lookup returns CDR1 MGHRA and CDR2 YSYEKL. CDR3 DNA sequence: TGCGCCAGCAGCCAAGAAGCCAGCGGGGTGGTCCAAGAGACCCAGTACTTC. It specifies CASSQEASGVVQETQYF.

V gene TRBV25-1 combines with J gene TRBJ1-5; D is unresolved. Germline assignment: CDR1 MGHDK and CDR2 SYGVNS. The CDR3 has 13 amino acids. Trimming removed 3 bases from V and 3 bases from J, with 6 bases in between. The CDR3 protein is CASSEGDNQPQHF. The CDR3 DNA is TGTGCCAGCAGTGAGGGAGACAATCAGCCCCAGCATTTT. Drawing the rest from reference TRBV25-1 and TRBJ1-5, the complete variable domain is EADIYQTPRYLVIGTGKKITLECSQTMGHDKMYWYQQDPGMELHLIHYSYGVNSTEKGDLSSESTVSRIRTEHFPLTLESARPSHTSQYLCASSEGDNQPQHFGDGTRLSIL.

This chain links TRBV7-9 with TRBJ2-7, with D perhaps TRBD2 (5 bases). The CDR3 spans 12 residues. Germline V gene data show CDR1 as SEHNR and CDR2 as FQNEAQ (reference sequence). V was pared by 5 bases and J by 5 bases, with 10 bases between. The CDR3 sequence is CASSPEGDEQYF. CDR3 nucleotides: TGTGCCAGCAGCCCCGAGGGCGACGAGCAGTACTTC.

This CDR3 is CASSEIDRIDTGELFF. CDR3 bases: TGTGCCAGCAGCGAGATCGACAGGATCGACACCGGGGAGCTGTTTTTT. The rearrangement uses TRBV9 and TRBJ2-2; D may be TRBD1 (6 bases). Trimming took off 3 bases at V and 3 bases at J, with 15 bases between the two ends. The CDR3 is 16 amino acids. Germline V gene lookup returns CDR1 SGDLS and CDR2 YYNGEE.

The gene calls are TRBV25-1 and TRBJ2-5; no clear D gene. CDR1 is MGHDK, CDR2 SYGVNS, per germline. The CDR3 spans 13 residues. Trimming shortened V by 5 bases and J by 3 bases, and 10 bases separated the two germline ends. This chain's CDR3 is CASSPRREETQYF. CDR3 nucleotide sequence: TGTGCCAGCAGTCCCCGTCGGGAAGAGACCCAGTACTTC.

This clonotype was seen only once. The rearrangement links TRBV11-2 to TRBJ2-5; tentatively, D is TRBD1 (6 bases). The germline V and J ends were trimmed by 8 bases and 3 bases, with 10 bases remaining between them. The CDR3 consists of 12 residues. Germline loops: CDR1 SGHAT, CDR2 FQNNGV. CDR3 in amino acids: CASQGNKETQYF. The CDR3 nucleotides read TGTGCCAGCCAGGGGAACAAAGAGACCCAGTACTTC.

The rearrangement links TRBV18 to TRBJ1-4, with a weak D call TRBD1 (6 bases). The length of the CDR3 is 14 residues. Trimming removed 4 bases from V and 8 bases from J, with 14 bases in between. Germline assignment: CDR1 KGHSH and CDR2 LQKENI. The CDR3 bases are TGTGCCAGCTCACTCCGGGACACAGGGGAAAAACTGTTTTTT. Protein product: CASSLRDTGEKLFF.

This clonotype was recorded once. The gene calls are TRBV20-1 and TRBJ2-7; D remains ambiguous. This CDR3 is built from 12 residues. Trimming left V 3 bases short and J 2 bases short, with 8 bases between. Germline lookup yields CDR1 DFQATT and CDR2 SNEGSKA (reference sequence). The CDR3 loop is CSASERTYEQYF. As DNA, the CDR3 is TGCAGTGCTAGTGAACGGACCTACGAGCAGTACTTC.

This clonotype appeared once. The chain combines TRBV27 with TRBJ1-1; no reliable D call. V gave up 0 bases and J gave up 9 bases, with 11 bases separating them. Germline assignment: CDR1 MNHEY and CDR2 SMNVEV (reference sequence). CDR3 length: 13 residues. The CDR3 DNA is TGTGCCAGCAGTTTATCACAACACCACAAAGCTTTCTTT. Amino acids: CASSLSQHHKAFF.

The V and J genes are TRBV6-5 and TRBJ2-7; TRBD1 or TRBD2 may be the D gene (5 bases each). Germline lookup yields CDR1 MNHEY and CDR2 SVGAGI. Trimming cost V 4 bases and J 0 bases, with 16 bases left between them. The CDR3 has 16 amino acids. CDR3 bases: TGTGCCAGCAGTTCTCCTTTCCGGGACGTCTCCTACGAGCAGTACTTC. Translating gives CASSSPFRDVSYEQYF.